A single sample gave rise to the 9 T cell receptor beta chains below, sequenced in a study of T-cell memory formation after mild COVID-19. MiXCR was run by TCRdb on the 5' RACE reads, yielding one entry per CDR3 protein. The sample consists of 70,000 to 95,000 distinct CDR3 sequences, roughly 13% of them appearing once. The sequenced sample consisted of PBMCs or a T cell subset sorted from them (not recorded which). The receptors originated from a man younger than 30 who had mild COVID-19 (a few samples of this study predate the infection). Cell type and time point are not known.

The J gene is TRBJ2-5, the V gene TRBV28, with 7 bases fitting TRBD1. Germline V gene lookup returns CDR1 MDHEN and CDR2 SYDVKM. The junction had 13 bases not matched to a gene; V was cut back by 8 bases and J by 4 bases. The CDR3 has 15 residues. The CDR3 region has the DNA TGTGCCAGCCGGGACAGAGGTCGTTGGGTAGAGACCCAGTACTTC. As protein: CASRDRGRWVETQYF.

The chain uses TRBV29-1 and TRBJ2-4; 9 bases agree with TRBD1. The germline V gene encodes CDR1 SQVTM and CDR2 ANQGSEA. This CDR3 comprises 17 residues. Unmatched junction bases numbered 10, after V lost 3 bases and J lost 1 base. The CDR3: CSVDGTGSDEAKNIQYF. The CDR3 region has the DNA TGCAGCGTTGATGGGACAGGGTCCGACGAGGCCAAAAACATTCAGTACTTC.

V gene TRBV29-1 combines with J gene TRBJ1-2; 8 bases agree with TRBD1. The CDR3 contains 11 residues. Germline V gene data show CDR1 as SQVTM and CDR2 as ANQGSEA. V trimming: 7 bases; J trimming: 7 bases; junction bases outside the gene matches: 5. DNA for the CDR3: TGCAGCGCCCGACAGGGGAGTGGCTACACCTTC. This gives the protein CSARQGSGYTF.

The chain has TRBV7-8 and TRBJ2-7; tentatively, D is TRBD1 (6 bases). V lost 4 bases and J 0 bases, leaving 16 bases between the germline ends. This CDR3 has 16 residues. Germline assignment: CDR1 SGHVS and CDR2 FQNEAQ. CDR3 in DNA: TGTGCCAGCAGCTATTTCACAGGGCGCTCCTCCTACGAGCAGTACTTC. As protein: CASSYFTGRSSYEQYF. Supplemented by reference TRBV7-8 and TRBJ2-7, the full variable domain reads GAGVSQSPRYKVAKRGQDVALRCDPISGHVSLFWYQQALGQGPEFLTYFQNEAQLDKSGLPSDRFFAERPEGSVSTLKIQRTQQEDSAVYLCASSYFTGRSSYEQYFGPGTRLTVT.

The chain couples TRBV7-9 to TRBJ1-1; 8 positions agree with TRBD1. J gave up 0 bases and V 5 bases, and 11 bases lay outside the gene matches. The CDR3 consists of 17 residues. The germline V gene has CDR1 SEHNR and CDR2 FQNEAQ (reference sequence). For the CDR3, the DNA is TGTGCCAGCAGCCCAGATAGCAGGGGGCCCGTGAACACTGAAGCTTTCTTT. The encoded protein is CASSPDSRGPVNTEAFF.

This clonotype has just a few counts. V is TRBV11-2 and J is TRBJ2-7, with D maybe TRBD1 (6 bases). Trimming took 4 bases from V and 4 from J, leaving 17 bases between them. The CDR3 loop spans 15 amino acids. Germline V lookup: CDR1 SGHAT, CDR2 FQNNGV. For the CDR3, the DNA is TGTGCCAGCAGCTCCCCCGTGCAGGGGCGATACGAGCAGTACGTC. It encodes CASSSPVQGRYEQYV.

This clonotype has a count of ten or more. V gene TRBV11-2 combines with J gene TRBJ2-1; 9 bases are a match to TRBD1. The CDR3 runs 18 residues. With V trimmed by 0 bases and J by 7 bases, 13 bases remained unmatched. The germline gives CDR1 SGHAT, CDR2 FQNNGV. Here the CDR3 DNA reads TGTGCCAGCAGCTTAGAGCCGGGGACAGGGTTCGGCGTGAATGAGCAGTTCTTC. Its translation is CASSLEPGTGFGVNEQFF.

This clonotype occurred a few times. The CDR3 sequence is CASSGTGGLQPQHF. DNA for the CDR3: TGTGCCAGCAGTGGGACAGGGGGCCTTCAGCCCCAGCATTTT. The chain links TRBV28 to TRBJ1-5; 12 positions match TRBD1. After removal of 5 bases from V and 6 bases from J, the junction contained 2 bases not matched to a gene. The CDR3 loop spans 14 amino acids. Germline lookup yields CDR1 MDHEN and CDR2 SYDVKM. The full variable domain, its missing parts supplied by reference TRBV28 and TRBJ1-5, is DVKVTQSSRYLVKRTGEKVFLECVQDMDHENMFWYRQDPGLGLRLIYFSYDVKMKEKGDIPEGYSVSREKKERFSLILESASTNQTSMYLCASSGTGGLQPQHFGDGTRLSIL.

This clonotype has a handful of counts. The V and J genes are TRBV20-1 and TRBJ1-4; no firm D call. The V end was cut by 5 bases, the J end by 8 bases, with 15 bases between. From germline, CDR1 is DFQATT and CDR2 SNEGSKA (reference sequence). This CDR3 spans 13 amino acids. DNA of the CDR3: TGCAGTGCTTCATTCGGAGATGAGGAAAAACTGTTTTTT. It codes for CSASFGDEEKLFF.